This is a list of T cell receptor beta chains from one sample in a study of T cell repertoires in cytomegalovirus infection. TCRdb fed the reads into MiXCR, producing one record per CDR3 protein. The data hold 250,000 to 400,000 distinct CDR3 sequences, with about 25% observed a single time. The antigens for these receptors are not known. Source: cultured PBMCs, taken from culture after CMV antigen stimulation. These receptors were obtained from a human donor in good health (CMV status not recorded). Some clones in this sample may be carry-over from other donors' samples. Both conserved end residues are trimmed from each CDR3. Fields, in order: CDR3 protein, J gene, D gene, V gene. The D gene is left open where the match is weak.

ASSGSGRVRETQY TRBJ2-5 TRBD2 TRBV9
ASSLGLSEQY TRBJ2-7 NA TRBV7-9
AWSAQGHQPQH TRBJ1-5 NA TRBV30
ASSLAGLAGVARNGELF TRBJ2-2 TRBD2 TRBV7-8
ASSGGSLHGYT TRBJ1-2 NA TRBV6-6
ASSQEGAGGNIQY TRBJ2-4 TRBD1 TRBV4-2
SATDPRTGGTEAF TRBJ1-1 NA TRBV20-1
ASSQTGTGTKVLNTEAF TRBJ1-1 NA TRBV4-1
ASRTGGSTGELF TRBJ2-2 TRBD1 TRBV19
ASSLGKNSPLH TRBJ1-6 NA TRBV7-2
ASSLGLAVFRGDEQF TRBJ2-1 TRBD2 TRBV7-9
ASSPDLNEKLF TRBJ1-4 NA TRBV7-2
ASSLELGGYEQY TRBJ2-7 NA TRBV28
ASISISGTGFSYEQY TRBJ2-7 TRBD1 TRBV6-2/TRBV6-3
ASSFMGWTEAF TRBJ1-1 NA TRBV7-2
ASSLGRRQGLNEQF TRBJ2-1 TRBD1 TRBV7-2
ASSKPGVNNEQF TRBJ2-1 NA TRBV4-1
ASSQGGLLTGELF TRBJ2-2 NA TRBV4-1
ASMLRGSNQPQH TRBJ1-5 NA TRBV7-8
ASSPDGNIQY TRBJ2-4 NA TRBV12-3/TRBV12-4
ASGIDSLQPQH TRBJ1-5 NA TRBV7-2
ASMGVTRY TRBJ2-7 NA TRBV6-1
SVESGNRPGQPQH TRBJ1-5 NA TRBV29-1
ASIVADTQY TRBJ2-3 NA TRBV6-1
ASRVPGQGAGTEAF TRBJ1-1 TRBD1 TRBV5-4
ASSLEGGRDSEAF TRBJ1-1 TRBD1 TRBV11-3
ASSSRTGTTEAF TRBJ1-1 TRBD1 TRBV11-2
TSSPDHGGDTQY TRBJ2-3 NA TRBV18
ASSSPGSGSGELF TRBJ2-2 NA TRBV7-9
ASSLAGQGNSPLH TRBJ1-6 TRBD1 TRBV7-9
ASSLGAGRTEAF TRBJ1-1 NA TRBV28
ASSYGQGREVRNEQF TRBJ2-1 NA TRBV7-8
ASSTQPTGLNTEAF TRBJ1-1 NA TRBV5-1
ASSYRGGTGERLF TRBJ1-4 TRBD1 TRBV6-5
ASSLFTGGEDEKLF TRBJ1-4 TRBD1 TRBV5-6
ASSPGGGPQH TRBJ1-5 NA TRBV7-2
ASSYSTGRGTGELF TRBJ2-2 NA TRBV6-8
ASSQGTGGFGELF TRBJ2-2 TRBD1 TRBV4-1